This is a list of T cell receptor beta chains from one sample in a study of somatic mutations in cytotoxic T cells in rheumatoid arthritis. The data were produced by immunoSEQ multiplex PCR, yet TCRdb's version contains in-frame clones alone and is incomplete. Among more than 10,000 clones listed, just under 80% were seen once. The sequenced sample was CD8+ T cells sorted from blood. Source of these receptors: an adult with rheumatoid arthritis. Each CDR3 is given with its conserved first and last residue. D genes are given only for firm matches. Rows may omit the clone size; those that give it use once, few, many or a size class.

d_gene: NA; j_gene: TRBJ1-2; v_gene: TRBV6-5; abundance: NA; CDR3aa: CASSYYSGANYGYTF; CDR3nt: TGTGCCAGCAGTTACTATTCGGGGGCTAACTATGGCTACACCTTC
d_gene: NA; j_gene: TRBJ2-3; v_gene: TRBV7-9; abundance: NA; CDR3aa: CASSSQDYIGGTDTQYF; CDR3nt: TGTGCCAGCAGCTCCCAGGACTACATTGGGGGCACAGATACGCAGTATTTT
d_gene: NA; j_gene: TRBJ1-2; v_gene: TRBV10-3; abundance: once; CDR3aa: CAIGVDRNYGYTF; CDR3nt: TGTGCCATCGGTGTGGACAGAAACTATGGCTACACCTTC
d_gene: NA; j_gene: TRBJ1-2; v_gene: TRBV15; abundance: few; CDR3aa: CATSPRVVYGYTF; CDR3nt: TGTGCCACCAGCCCTCGAGTCGTCTATGGCTACACCTTC
d_gene: TRBD2; j_gene: TRBJ2-3; v_gene: TRBV30; abundance: NA; CDR3aa: CAGLAGERTDTQYF; CDR3nt: TGTGCTGGACTGGCGGGAGAGCGCACAGATACGCAGTATTTT
d_gene: NA; j_gene: TRBJ1-1; v_gene: TRBV19; abundance: once; CDR3aa: CATSRNRDTPNTEAFF; CDR3nt: TGTGCCACTTCGAGGAACCGGGACACACCGAACACTGAAGCTTTCTTT
d_gene: NA; j_gene: TRBJ1-6; v_gene: TRBV6-5; abundance: NA; CDR3aa: CASSPSGGNNSPLHF; CDR3nt: TGTGCCAGCAGTCCCTCCGGGGGAAATAATTCACCCCTCCACTTT
d_gene: NA; j_gene: TRBJ2-1; v_gene: TRBV28; abundance: NA; CDR3aa: CASSLAGPYNEQFF; CDR3nt: TGTGCCAGCAGTTTAGCGGGGCCATACAATGAGCAGTTCTTC
d_gene: NA; j_gene: TRBJ2-2; v_gene: TRBV25-1; abundance: NA; CDR3aa: CASSGDTDTGELFF; CDR3nt: TGTGCCAGCAGTGGGGACACCGACACCGGGGAGCTGTTTTTT
d_gene: NA; j_gene: TRBJ2-1; v_gene: TRBV4-1; abundance: NA; CDR3aa: CASSLGNNEQFF; CDR3nt: TGCGCCAGCAGCCTAGGGAACAATGAGCAGTTCTTC
d_gene: TRBD1; j_gene: TRBJ2-3; v_gene: TRBV5-1; abundance: NA; CDR3aa: CASSLEGQGVSTDTQYF; CDR3nt: TGCGCCAGCAGCTTGGAAGGACAGGGTGTTTCCACAGATACGCAGTATTTT
d_gene: TRBD2; j_gene: TRBJ2-2; v_gene: TRBV7-3; abundance: NA; CDR3aa: CASSQLYRGLADNTGELFF; CDR3nt: TGTGCCAGCAGCCAATTATATCGGGGACTAGCGGACAACACCGGGGAGCTGTTTTTT
d_gene: NA; j_gene: TRBJ1-1; v_gene: TRBV30; abundance: few; CDR3aa: CAWSIPGLTEAFF; CDR3nt: TGTGCCTGGAGTATCCCGGGGCTAACTGAAGCTTTCTTT
d_gene: TRBD2; j_gene: TRBJ2-2; v_gene: TRBV6-1; abundance: NA; CDR3aa: CASSERASGRADGELFF; CDR3nt: TGTGCCAGCAGTGAAAGGGCTAGCGGGAGGGCCGACGGGGAGCTGTTTTTT
d_gene: TRBD1; j_gene: TRBJ2-1; v_gene: TRBV7-6; abundance: NA; CDR3aa: CASSPGTGGSYNEQFF; CDR3nt: TGTGCCAGCAGCCCCGGGACAGGGGGATCCTACAATGAGCAGTTCTTC
d_gene: NA; j_gene: TRBJ2-2; v_gene: TRBV19; abundance: NA; CDR3aa: CASRLVQLGELFF; CDR3nt: TGTGCCAGTCGACTAGTTCAACTGGGGGAGCTGTTTTTT
d_gene: NA; j_gene: TRBJ2-1; v_gene: TRBV27; abundance: NA; CDR3aa: CASSLTGYPYNEQFF; CDR3nt: TGTGCCAGCAGTTTAACCGGTTATCCCTACAATGAGCAGTTCTTC
d_gene: NA; j_gene: TRBJ2-3; v_gene: TRBV28; abundance: NA; CDR3aa: CASSLFSSSGDTQYF; CDR3nt: TGTGCCAGCAGTTTGTTCAGTAGTAGCGGAGATACGCAGTATTTT
d_gene: TRBD1; j_gene: TRBJ2-3; v_gene: TRBV9; abundance: few; CDR3aa: CASSVGDLGQGIDTQYF; CDR3nt: TGTGCCAGCAGCGTAGGTGACTTGGGACAGGGGATAGATACGCAGTATTTT
d_gene: NA; j_gene: TRBJ2-1; v_gene: TRBV6-5; abundance: once; CDR3aa: CASSYWQNNEQFF; CDR3nt: TGTGCCAGCAGTTACTGGCAAAACAATGAGCAGTTCTTC
d_gene: TRBD1; j_gene: TRBJ1-2; v_gene: TRBV27; abundance: once; CDR3aa: CASSPFGTGGVNYGYTF; CDR3nt: TGTGCCAGCAGTCCATTTGGGACAGGGGGTGTAAACTATGGCTACACCTTC
d_gene: TRBD2; j_gene: TRBJ2-7; v_gene: TRBV6-1; abundance: few; CDR3aa: CASSEWTSGSYEQYF; CDR3nt: TGTGCCAGCAGTGAATGGACTAGCGGCTCCTACGAGCAGTACTTC
d_gene: NA; j_gene: TRBJ2-1; v_gene: TRBV5-8; abundance: NA; CDR3aa: CATLGGFYNEQFF; CDR3nt: TGTGCCACTCTTGGCGGTTTTTACAATGAGCAGTTCTTC
d_gene: NA; j_gene: TRBJ1-1; v_gene: TRBV7-2; abundance: few; CDR3aa: CASSFPSPEAFF; CDR3nt: TGTGCCAGCAGCTTTCCCTCCCCTGAAGCTTTCTTT
d_gene: NA; j_gene: TRBJ1-1; v_gene: TRBV9; abundance: NA; CDR3aa: CASSVEPGGTEAFF; CDR3nt: TGTGCCAGCAGCGTAGAACCGGGGGGGACTGAAGCTTTCTTT
d_gene: NA; j_gene: TRBJ2-1; v_gene: TRBV6-1; abundance: NA; CDR3aa: CASSETGEGHNEQFF; CDR3nt: TGTGCCAGCAGTGAGACGGGAGAAGGGCACAATGAGCAGTTCTTC
d_gene: TRBD1; j_gene: TRBJ2-5; v_gene: TRBV9; abundance: NA; CDR3aa: CASSLTDRQETQYF; CDR3nt: TGTGCCAGCAGCTTAACGGACAGGCAAGAGACCCAGTACTTC
d_gene: NA; j_gene: TRBJ2-2; v_gene: TRBV5-6; abundance: NA; CDR3aa: CASSSGRLGELFF; CDR3nt: TGTGCCAGCAGCTCGGGACGCTTGGGGGAGCTGTTTTTT
d_gene: NA; j_gene: TRBJ2-5; v_gene: TRBV5-6; abundance: NA; CDR3aa: CASSLEATRYQETQYF; CDR3nt: TGTGCCAGCAGCTTGGAGGCTACAAGGTACCAAGAGACCCAGTACTTC
d_gene: TRBD1; j_gene: TRBJ2-3; v_gene: TRBV6-1; abundance: few; CDR3aa: CASTNSDRGQQYF; CDR3nt: TGTGCCAGCACCAATTCCGACAGGGGACAGCAGTATTTT